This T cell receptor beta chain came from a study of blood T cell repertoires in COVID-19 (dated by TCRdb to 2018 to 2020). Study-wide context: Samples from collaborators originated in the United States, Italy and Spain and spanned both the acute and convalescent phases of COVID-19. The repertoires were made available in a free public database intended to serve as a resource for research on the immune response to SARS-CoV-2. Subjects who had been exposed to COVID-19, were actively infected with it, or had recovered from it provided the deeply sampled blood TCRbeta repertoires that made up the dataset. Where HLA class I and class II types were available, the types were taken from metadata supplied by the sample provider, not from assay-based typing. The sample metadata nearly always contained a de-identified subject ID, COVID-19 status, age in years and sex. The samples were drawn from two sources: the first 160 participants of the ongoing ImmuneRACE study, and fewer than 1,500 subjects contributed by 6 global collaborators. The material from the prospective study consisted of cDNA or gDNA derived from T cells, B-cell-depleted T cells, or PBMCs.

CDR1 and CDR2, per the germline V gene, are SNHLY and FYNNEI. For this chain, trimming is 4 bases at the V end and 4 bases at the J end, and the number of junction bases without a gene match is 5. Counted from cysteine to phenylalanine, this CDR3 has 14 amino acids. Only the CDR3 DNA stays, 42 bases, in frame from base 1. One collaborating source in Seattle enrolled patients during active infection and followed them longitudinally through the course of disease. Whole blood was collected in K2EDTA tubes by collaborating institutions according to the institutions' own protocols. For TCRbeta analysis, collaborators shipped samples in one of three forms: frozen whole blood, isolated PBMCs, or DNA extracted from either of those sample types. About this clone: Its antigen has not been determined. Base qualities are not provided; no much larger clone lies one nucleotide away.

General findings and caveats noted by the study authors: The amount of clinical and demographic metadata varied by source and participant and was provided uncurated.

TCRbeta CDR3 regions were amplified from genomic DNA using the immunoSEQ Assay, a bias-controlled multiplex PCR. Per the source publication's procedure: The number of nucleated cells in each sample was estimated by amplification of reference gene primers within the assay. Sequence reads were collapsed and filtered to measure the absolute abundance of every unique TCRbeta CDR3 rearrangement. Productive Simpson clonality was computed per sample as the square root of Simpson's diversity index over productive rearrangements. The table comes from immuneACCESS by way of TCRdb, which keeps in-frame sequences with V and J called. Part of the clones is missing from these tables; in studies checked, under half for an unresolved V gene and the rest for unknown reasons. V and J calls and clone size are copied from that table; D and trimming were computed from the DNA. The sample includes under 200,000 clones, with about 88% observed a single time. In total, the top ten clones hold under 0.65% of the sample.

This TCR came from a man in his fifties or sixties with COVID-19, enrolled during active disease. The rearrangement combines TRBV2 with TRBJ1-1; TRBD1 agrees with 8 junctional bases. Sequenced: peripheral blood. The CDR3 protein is CASSVDRVSTEAFF. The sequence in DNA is TGTGCCAGCAGTGTGGACAGGGTAAGCACTGAAGCTTTCTTT.